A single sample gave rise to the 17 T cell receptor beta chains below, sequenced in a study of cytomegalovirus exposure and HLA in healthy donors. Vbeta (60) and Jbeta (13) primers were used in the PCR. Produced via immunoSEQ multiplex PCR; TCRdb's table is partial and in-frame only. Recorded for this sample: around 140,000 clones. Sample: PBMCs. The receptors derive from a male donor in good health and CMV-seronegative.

CDR3 in DNA: TGTGCCAGCAGTGAGGGGCGATATGGCTACACCTTC. It is translated as CASSEGRYGYTF. The rearrangement links TRBV6-1 to TRBJ1-2; a possible D gene is TRBD1 (5 bases). The V gene lost 3 bases and the J gene lost 5 bases, with 7 bases spanning the gap. Germline-derived CDR1 and CDR2 are MNHNS and SASEGT. There are 12 residues in the CDR3.

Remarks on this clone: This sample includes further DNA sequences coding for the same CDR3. The CDR3, as DNA: TGTGCCAGTAGTATTGCAGGGGGCAATCAGCCCCAGCATTTT. Its translation: CASSIAGGNQPQHF. The chain combines TRBV19 with TRBJ1-5, with TRBD1 as a possible D gene (6 bases). The CDR3 is 14 residues long. The V gene's germline CDR1 is LNHDA and CDR2 SQIVND (reference sequence). The germline V and J ends were trimmed by 3 bases and 2 bases, with 8 bases remaining between them.

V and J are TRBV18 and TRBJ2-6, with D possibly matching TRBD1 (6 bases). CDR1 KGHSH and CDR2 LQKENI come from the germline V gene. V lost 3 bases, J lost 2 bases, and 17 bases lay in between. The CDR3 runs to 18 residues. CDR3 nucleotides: TGTGCCAGCTCACCGCTAGTCGTCGGACAGACTGGGGCCAACGTCCTGACTTTC. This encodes CASSPLVVGQTGANVLTF.

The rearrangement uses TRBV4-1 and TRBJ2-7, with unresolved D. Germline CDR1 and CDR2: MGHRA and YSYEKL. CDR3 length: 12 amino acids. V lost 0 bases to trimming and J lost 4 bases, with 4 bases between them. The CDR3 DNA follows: TGCGCCAGCAGCCAAGATAGTTACGAGCAGTACTTC. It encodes CASSQDSYEQYF.

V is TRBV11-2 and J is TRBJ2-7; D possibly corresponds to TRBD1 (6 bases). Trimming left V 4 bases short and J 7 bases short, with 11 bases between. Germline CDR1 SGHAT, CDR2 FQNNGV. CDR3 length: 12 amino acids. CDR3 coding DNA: TGTGCCAGCAGCTCCTGGGGGCGGGAGCAGTACTTC. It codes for CASSSWGREQYF.

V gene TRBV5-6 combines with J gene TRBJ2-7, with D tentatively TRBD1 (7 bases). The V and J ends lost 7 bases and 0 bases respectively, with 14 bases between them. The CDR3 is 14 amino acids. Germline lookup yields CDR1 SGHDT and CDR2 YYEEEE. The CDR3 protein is CASLQGGGSYEQYF. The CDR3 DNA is TGTGCCAGCCTGCAGGGGGGAGGCTCCTACGAGCAGTACTTC.

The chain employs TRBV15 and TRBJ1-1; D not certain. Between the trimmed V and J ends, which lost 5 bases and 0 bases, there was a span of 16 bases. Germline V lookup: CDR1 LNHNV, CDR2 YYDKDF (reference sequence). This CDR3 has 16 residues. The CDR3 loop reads CATSEGWAPMNTEAFF. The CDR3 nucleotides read TGTGCCACCAGCGAAGGTTGGGCCCCGATGAACACTGAAGCTTTCTTT.

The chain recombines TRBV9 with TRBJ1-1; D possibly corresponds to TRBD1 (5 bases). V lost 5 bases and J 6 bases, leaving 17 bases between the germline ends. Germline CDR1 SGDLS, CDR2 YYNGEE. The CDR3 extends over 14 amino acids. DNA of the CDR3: TGTGCCAGCAGTCACAGGTGGGGGGACTCTGAAGCTTTCTTT. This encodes CASSHRWGDSEAFF.

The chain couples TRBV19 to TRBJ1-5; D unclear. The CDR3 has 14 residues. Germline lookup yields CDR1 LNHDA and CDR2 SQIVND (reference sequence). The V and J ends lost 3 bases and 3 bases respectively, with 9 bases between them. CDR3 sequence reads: CASSIGQFNQPQHF. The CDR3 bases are TGTGCCAGTAGTATTGGGCAGTTCAATCAGCCCCAGCATTTT. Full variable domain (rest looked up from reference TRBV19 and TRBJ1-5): DGGITQSPKYLFRKEGQNVTLSCEQNLNHDAMYWYRQDPGQGLRLIYYSQIVNDFQKGDIAEGYSVSREKKESFPLTVTSAQKNPTAFYLCASSIGQFNQPQHFGDGTRLSIL.

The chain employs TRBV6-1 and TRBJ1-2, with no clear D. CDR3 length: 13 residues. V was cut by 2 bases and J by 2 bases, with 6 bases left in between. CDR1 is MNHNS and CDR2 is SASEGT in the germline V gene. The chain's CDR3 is CASSEPSNYGYTF. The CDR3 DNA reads TGTGCCAGCAGTGAACCGAGCAACTATGGCTACACCTTC.

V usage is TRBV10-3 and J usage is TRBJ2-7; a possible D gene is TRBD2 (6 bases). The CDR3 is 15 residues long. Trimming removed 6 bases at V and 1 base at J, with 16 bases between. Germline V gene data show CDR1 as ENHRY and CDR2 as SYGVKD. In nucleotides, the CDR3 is TGTGCCATCAGGGGCGGGACTCAGGGATCCTACGAGCAGTACTTC. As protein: CAIRGGTQGSYEQYF.

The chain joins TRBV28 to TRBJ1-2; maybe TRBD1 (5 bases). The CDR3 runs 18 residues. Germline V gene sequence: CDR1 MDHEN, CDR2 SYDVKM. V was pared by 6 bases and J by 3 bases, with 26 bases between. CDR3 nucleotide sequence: TGTGCCAGCAGCACGCGTAACGGTCAGTTGGGGCTGTACTATGGCTACACCTTC. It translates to CASSTRNGQLGLYYGYTF.

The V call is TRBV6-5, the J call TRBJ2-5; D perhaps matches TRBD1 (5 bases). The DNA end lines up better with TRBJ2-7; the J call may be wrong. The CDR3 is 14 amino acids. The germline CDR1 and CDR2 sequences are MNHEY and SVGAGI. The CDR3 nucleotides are TGTGCCAGCAGTATAAGAGACAGCTCCTACGAGCAGTACTTC. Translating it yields CASSIRDSSYEQYF.

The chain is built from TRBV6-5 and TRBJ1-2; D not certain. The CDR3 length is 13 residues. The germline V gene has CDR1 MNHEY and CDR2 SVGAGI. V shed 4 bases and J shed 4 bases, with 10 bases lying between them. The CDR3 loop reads CASSSRGGYGYTF. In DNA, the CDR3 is TGTGCCAGCAGTTCACGCGGTGGCTATGGCTACACCTTC.

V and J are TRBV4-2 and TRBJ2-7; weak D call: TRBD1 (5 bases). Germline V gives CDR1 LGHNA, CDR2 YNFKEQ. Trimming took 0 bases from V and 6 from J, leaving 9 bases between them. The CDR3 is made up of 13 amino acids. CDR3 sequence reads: CASSQDRTFEQYF. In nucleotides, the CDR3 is TGTGCCAGCAGCCAAGATAGGACATTCGAGCAGTACTTC.

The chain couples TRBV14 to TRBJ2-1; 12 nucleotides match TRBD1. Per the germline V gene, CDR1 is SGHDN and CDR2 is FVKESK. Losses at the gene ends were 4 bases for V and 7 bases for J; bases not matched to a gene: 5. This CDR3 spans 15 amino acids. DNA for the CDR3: TGTGCCAGCAGCCCGGGACAGGGGGCTTCGAATGAGCAGTTCTTC. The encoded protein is CASSPGQGASNEQFF.

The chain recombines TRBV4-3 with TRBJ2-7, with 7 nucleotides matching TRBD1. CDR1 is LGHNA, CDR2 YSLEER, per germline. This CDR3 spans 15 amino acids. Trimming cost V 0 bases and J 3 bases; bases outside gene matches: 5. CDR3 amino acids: CASSQDRTGDYEQYF. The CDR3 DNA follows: TGCGCCAGCAGCCAAGATAGGACAGGCGACTACGAGCAGTACTTC.